Below, 24 T cell receptor beta chains from the same sample are listed, as sequenced in a study of blood T cells in healthy people across ages. PCR was performed a second time for about 7 to 12 cycles using a sample-barcoded 5' primer and a J-beta primer mix. TCRdb recomputed calls from the 5' RACE reads with MiXCR, one row per CDR3 protein. The table has around 1,700,000 distinct CDR3 sequences, about 30% seen once. Sequencing was performed on blood. The receptors stem from a woman aged 25 to 39 in good health.

This clonotype was detected only a few times. The chain couples TRBV18 to TRBJ2-7; TRBD1 or TRBD2 may be the D gene (6 bases each). The CDR3 contains 15 residues. V lost 2 bases to trimming and J lost 2 bases, with 13 bases between them. CDR1 and CDR2 (germline): KGHSH, LQKENI. In DNA form, the CDR3 reads TGTGCCAGCTCACCAGAGGGGGGCGACCCCTACGAGCAGTACTTC. Protein product: CASSPEGGDPYEQYF. Full variable domain (missing parts from reference TRBV18 and TRBJ2-7): NAGVMQNPRHLVRRRGQEARLRCSPMKGHSHVYWYRQLPEEGLKFMVYLQKENIIDESGMPKERFSAEFPKEGPSILRIQQVVRGDSAAYFCASSPEGGDPYEQYFGPGTRLTVT.

This chain joins TRBV7-3 and TRBJ2-2; no definite D call. Germline V CDR1 and CDR2: SGHTA, FQGTGA. The CDR3 spans 14 residues. V lost 11 bases, J lost 4 bases, and 17 bases lay in between. CDR3: CAGKPGSSTGELFF. As DNA, the CDR3 is TGTGCCGGCAAACCCGGGTCATCCACCGGGGAGCTGTTTTTT.

This clonotype was counted only a few times. The chain uses TRBV7-2 and TRBJ1-5; no firm D call. Germline CDR1 and CDR2: SGHTA and FQGNSA. The length of the CDR3 is 14 residues. V lost 1 base to trimming and J lost 5 bases, with 9 bases between them. CDR3 nucleotide sequence: TGTGCCAGCAGCTTAGTGTCCGGAGATCAGCCCCAGCATTTT. Encoded protein: CASSLVSGDQPQHF.

This chain connects TRBV6-2 or TRBV6-3 to TRBJ1-2, with 10 bases matching TRBD1. CDR1 is MNHEY and CDR2 is SVGEGT in the germline V gene. The CDR3 is 18 amino acids. The J segment lost 3 bases and the V segment lost 6 bases, leaving 16 bases of the junction unmatched. Here the CDR3 reads CASRGNPGQGMADYGYTF. In DNA, the CDR3 is TGTGCCAGCAGGGGGAATCCGGGACAGGGGATGGCGGACTATGGCTACACCTTC.

About this clonotype itself: The junction shows a germline mismatch at one end, possibly a read error. The rearrangement joins TRBV4-1 to TRBJ2-1, with a weak D call TRBD2 (6 bases). Germline V gene sequence: CDR1 MGHRA, CDR2 YSYEKL. This CDR3 comprises 16 residues. The CDR3 sequence is CASSQDEQRAYNKQFF. CDR3 coding DNA: TGCGCCAGCAGCCAAGACGAACAGCGGGCCTACAATAAGCAGTTCTTC.

This clonotype was detected a few times. V gene TRBV6-5 combines with J gene TRBJ2-7; 15 bases agree with TRBD2. The germline gives CDR1 MNHEY, CDR2 SVGAGI. V shed 2 bases, J shed 6 bases, and the junction held 8 bases outside the gene matches. The CDR3 contains 17 residues. The DNA for the CDR3 is TGTGCCAGCAGTTACACCTGGACTAGCGGGAGGGCCCTCGAGCAGTACTTC. Its protein product is CASSYTWTSGRALEQYF.

The sample holds many counts of this clonotype. The V and J genes are TRBV4-3 and TRBJ2-7, with D possibly being TRBD1 or TRBD2 (5 bases each). Germline V lookup: CDR1 LGHNA, CDR2 YSLEER. V gave up 0 bases and J gave up 6 bases, with 9 bases separating them. CDR3 size: 13 residues. The CDR3 loop reads CASSQEMGTEQYF. The CDR3 region has the DNA TGCGCCAGCAGCCAAGAAATGGGGACCGAGCAGTACTTC.

J is TRBJ1-5 and V is TRBV20-1; D uncertain. Trimming took 3 bases from V and 3 from J, leaving 12 bases between them. Germline V gene lookup returns CDR1 DFQATT and CDR2 SNEGSKA (reference sequence). This CDR3 is built from 14 residues. The CDR3 sequence is CSARDGIDNQPQHF. The CDR3 bases are TGCAGTGCTAGGGATGGGATAGACAATCAGCCCCAGCATTTT.

This clonotype was recorded at least ten times. The gene calls are TRBV29-1 and TRBJ2-7, with 11 bases identical to TRBD1. Per germline, CDR1 SQVTM and CDR2 ANQGSEA. The junction had 6 bases not matched to a gene; V was cut back by 5 bases and J by 6 bases. This CDR3 is built from 13 residues. CDR3 in amino acids: CSVTGTGGFEQYF. CDR3 nucleotide sequence: TGCAGCGTTACCGGGACAGGGGGTTTCGAGCAGTACTTC.

The chain recombines TRBV4-3 with TRBJ1-5; D not resolved. Trimming removed 0 bases from V and 2 bases from J, with 11 bases in between. CDR1 LGHNA and CDR2 YSLEER come from the germline V gene. The CDR3 has 16 residues. The CDR3, as DNA: TGCGCCAGCAGCCAAGATACTTTGAGGGGCAATCAGCCCCAGCATTTT. As protein: CASSQDTLRGNQPQHF.

This chain links TRBV20-1 with TRBJ2-3, with D perhaps TRBD2 (6 bases). The germline V gene encodes CDR1 DFQATT and CDR2 SNEGSKA (reference sequence). The V end lost 7 bases, the J end lost 0 bases, and 20 bases lay between the germline ends. The CDR3 is 16 amino acids. In DNA form, the CDR3 reads TGCAGTGTCCCCCCCGGGGGTGCTCCTAGCACAGATACGCAGTATTTT. Translated, it gives CSVPPGGAPSTDTQYF.

The chain employs TRBV11-2 and TRBJ2-1; D unresolved. Germline V gene lookup returns CDR1 SGHAT and CDR2 FQNNGV. The CDR3 has 17 residues. The V end lost 8 bases, the J end lost 0 bases, and 20 bases lay between the germline ends. In nucleotides, the CDR3 is TGTGCCAGCTTAGCCGCAAACCAGGCCCCCTCCTACAATGAGCAGTTCTTC. This gives the protein CASLAANQAPSYNEQFF.

This clonotype turned up a few times. A read error may be the cause here, since a much bigger clone is one base away. The DNA of the CDR3 is TGTGCCAGCAGCCAAGTACTCGACGGCTCCTACGAGCAGTACTTC. Its translation: CASSQVLDGSYEQYF. This chain connects TRBV4-2 to TRBJ2-7; D not certain. The ends were cut back, 1 base at V and 0 bases at J, with 10 bases in the middle. The CDR3 length is 15 residues. Germline V CDR1 and CDR2: LGHNA, YNFKEQ.

This clonotype turned up a few times. The chain is built from TRBV20-1 and TRBJ2-2; D is ambiguous. The germline CDR1 and CDR2 sequences are DFQATT and SNEGSKA (reference sequence). This CDR3 comprises 14 residues. V lost 1 base, J lost 7 bases, and 13 bases lay in between. The CDR3 loop reads CSARGGLMGGELFF. The CDR3 nucleotides read TGCAGTGCTAGAGGGGGTCTCATGGGCGGGGAGCTGTTTTTT.

This clonotype was counted only a few times. This sequence joins TRBV7-2 and TRBJ2-1; 10 bases line up with TRBD2. V dropped 5 bases and J dropped 9; count of bases not matched to a gene: 10. Per the germline V gene, CDR1 is SGHTA and CDR2 is FQGNSA. The CDR3 has 15 residues. In DNA form, the CDR3 reads TGTGCCAGCAGCCCCGTGCTAGCGGGAGAAGGTGAGCAGTTCTTC. It translates to CASSPVLAGEGEQFF.

This chain links TRBV28 with TRBJ1-1; no clear D gene. Germline assignment: CDR1 MDHEN and CDR2 SYDVKM. The CDR3 is 13 amino acids. Trimming took 8 bases from V and 0 from J, leaving 10 bases between them. In DNA form, the CDR3 reads TGTGCCAGCCGGACCACGGTGAACACTGAAGCTTTCTTT. Protein sequence: CASRTTVNTEAFF. Combining the CDR3 with reference TRBV28 and TRBJ1-1 gives the whole variable domain DVKVTQSSRYLVKRTGEKVFLECVQDMDHENMFWYRQDPGLGLRLIYFSYDVKMKEKGDIPEGYSVSREKKERFSLILESASTNQTSMYLCASRTTVNTEAFFGQGTRLTVV.

The chain recombines TRBV18 with TRBJ2-5, with D perhaps TRBD1 or TRBD2 (5 bases each). The J call may be mistaken, given a closer DNA end match to TRBJ2-7. The germline V gene has CDR1 KGHSH and CDR2 LQKENI. The CDR3 runs to 15 residues. CDR3 residues: CASSPAGTSDHEQYF. The CDR3 DNA is TGTGCCAGCTCCCCGGCTGGGACCTCGGACCACGAGCAGTACTTC.

The chain joins TRBV6-2 or TRBV6-3 to TRBJ1-4; no firm D call. This CDR3 has 13 residues. The V end was cut by 2 bases, the J end by 8 bases, with 9 bases between. Germline V gene lookup returns CDR1 MNHEY and CDR2 SVGEGT. As DNA, the CDR3 is TGTGCCAGCAGTTACCCATCGAGGGAAAAACTGTTTTTT. Protein sequence: CASSYPSREKLFF.

This clonotype has just a few counts. The chain links TRBV6-6 to TRBJ1-5; D remains unclear. The V end was cut by 2 bases, the J end by 7 bases, with 15 bases between. The germline V gene has CDR1 MNHNY and CDR2 SVGAGI (reference sequence). This CDR3 spans 15 amino acids. Here the CDR3 DNA reads TGTGCCAGCAGTTACGAGGGCGCGGCCTGGCAGCCCCAGCATTTT. Its protein is CASSYEGAAWQPQHF.

The chain employs TRBV10-3 and TRBJ2-5; D may be TRBD1 (5 bases). The CDR3 covers 13 residues. Germline V CDR1 and CDR2: ENHRY, SYGVKD. Trimming removed 2 bases from V and 5 bases from J, with 9 bases in between. The CDR3 bases are TGTGCCATCAGTGAGGGGGCGCGGGAGACCCAGTACTTC. Protein sequence: CAISEGARETQYF.

The sample holds a few counts of this clonotype. This chain connects TRBV5-1 to TRBJ2-5, with D uncertain. The V gene's germline CDR1 is SGHRS and CDR2 YFSETQ. V was pared by 5 bases and J by 4 bases, with 12 bases between. This CDR3 comprises 13 residues. The CDR3 is CASRAGVTETQYF. The CDR3 DNA sequence: TGCGCCAGCAGAGCTGGGGTCACAGAGACCCAGTACTTC.

With regard to this clonotype: Its ends do not fully match the called genes, so a read error is possible. This chain joins TRBV18 and TRBJ2-6, with 7 bases identical to TRBD1. The CDR3 sequence is 14 residues long. Germline V gene sequence: CDR1 KGHSH, CDR2 LQKENI. The CDR3 nucleotides read TGTGCCAGCAAAACAGGGGCAGGGGCCAACGTCCCGACTTTC. Translated: CASKTGAGANVPTF.

This clonotype was counted at least ten times. The chain has TRBV4-1 and TRBJ2-6; D remains ambiguous. Germline lookup yields CDR1 MGHRA and CDR2 YSYEKL. V lost 2 bases and J 4 bases, leaving 6 bases between the germline ends. This CDR3 has 14 residues. CDR3 bases: TGCGCCAGCAGCCAATTTAGCGGGGCCAACGTCCTGACTTTC. The encoded protein is CASSQFSGANVLTF.

The J gene is TRBJ2-3, the V gene TRBV5-5, with a possible D match to TRBD2 (5 bases). This CDR3 is built from 16 residues. CDR1 and CDR2 (germline): SGHKS, YYEKEE (reference sequence). The V and J ends lost 5 bases and 0 bases respectively, with 16 bases between them. The CDR3 nucleotides are TGTGCCAGCAGGACCGGCGGGTTATCTAGCACAGATACGCAGTATTTT. This encodes CASRTGGLSSTDTQYF.